A selection of T cell receptor beta chains follows, all from one sample in a study of shared clonotypes between healthy human individuals. Repertoires were generated with immunoSEQ multiplex PCR, while TCRdb's copy carries only in-frame clones and drops some. The repertoire holds about 2 million clones, with about 95% as singletons. The source material was naive CD8+ T cells sorted from blood. These receptors were taken from a man younger than 30 in good health. CDR3s include the opening cysteine and the closing phenylalanine or tryptophan. The order of the fields is V gene, clone size, D gene, J gene, CDR3 protein, CDR3 DNA. D genes are given only for firm matches. Rows give clone size only sometimes, using once, few, many, or a class for an expanded clone.

TRBV4-3	-	-	TRBJ1-1	CASSERRINTEAFF	TGCGCCAGCAGCGAACGGAGGATAAACACTGAAGCTTTCTTT
TRBV2	-	TRBD2	TRBJ2-1	CASSPGTSGGVEQFF	TGTGCCAGCAGCCCCGGGACTAGCGGGGGGGTGGAGCAGTTCTTC
TRBV28	-	TRBD1	TRBJ2-7	CASSSSFRPGQVFYEQYF	TGTGCCAGCAGTTCGTCTTTCCGGCCGGGACAGGTTTTCTACGAGCAGTACTTC
TRBV5-1	-	-	TRBJ2-7	CASSLEGPDEQYF	TGCGCCAGCAGCCTGGAGGGCCCCGATGAGCAGTACTTC
TRBV28	-	-	TRBJ1-2	CASSSDTNYGYTF	TGTGCCAGCAGTTCAGATACTAACTATGGCTACACCTTC
TRBV2	-	TRBD2	TRBJ2-2	CASTSGRATGELFF	TGTGCCAGCACTAGCGGGAGGGCCACCGGGGAGCTGTTTTTT
TRBV27	-	-	TRBJ2-5	CASSFLRQETQYF	TGTGCCAGCAGTTTTCTCCGCCAAGAGACCCAGTACTTC
TRBV2	-	TRBD2	TRBJ2-2	CASLATAGGPSGELFF	TGTGCCAGCCTAGCAACAGCGGGGGGGCCGAGCGGGGAGCTGTTTTTT
TRBV7-6	-	-	TRBJ1-1	CASSLRLGIGAFF	TGTGCCAGCAGCTTAAGGTTGGGTATCGGGGCTTTCTTT
TRBV13	-	TRBD1	TRBJ2-7	CASSQDRGPEQYF	TGTGCCAGCAGCCAGGACAGGGGGCCCGAGCAGTACTTC
TRBV28	-	-	TRBJ1-1	CASSLWGVVAFF	TGTGCCAGCAGTTTATGGGGGGTAGTAGCTTTCTTT
TRBV27	-	TRBD1	TRBJ2-7	CASSWGQAYEQYF	TGTGCCAGCAGTTGGGGACAGGCCTACGAGCAGTACTTC
TRBV5-6	-	TRBD1	TRBJ1-2	CASSQDRETTYGYTF	TGTGCCAGCAGCCAAGACAGGGAGACTACCTATGGCTACACCTTC
TRBV7-8	-	TRBD2	TRBJ2-5	CASSLGGLAGVWRETQYF	TGTGCCAGCAGCTTAGGGGGACTAGCGGGAGTATGGCGCGAGACCCAGTACTTC
TRBV5-4	-	-	TRBJ2-7	CASSLDRETDEQYF	TGTGCCAGCAGCTTGGACAGGGAGACGGACGAGCAGTACTTC
TRBV4-1	-	-	TRBJ2-2	CASSPGGPGGELFF	TGCGCCAGCAGCCCTGGAGGGCCGGGCGGGGAGCTGTTTTTT
TRBV5-5	-	TRBD1	TRBJ2-7	CASSSPGQGTYEQYF	TGTGCCAGCAGCTCACCGGGACAGGGGACCTACGAGCAGTACTTC
TRBV7-9	-	TRBD2	TRBJ2-2	CASSFNLAGVPGELFF	TGTGCCAGCAGCTTTAATCTAGCGGGAGTCCCCGGGGAGCTGTTTTTT
TRBV15	once	TRBD2	TRBJ2-1	CATSRGLAGGSSYNEQFF	TGTGCCACCAGCAGGGGACTAGCGGGAGGGAGCTCCTACAATGAGCAGTTCTTC
TRBV5-4	-	-	TRBJ2-7	CASSAGNEQYF	TGTGCCAGCAGCGCAGGGAACGAGCAGTACTTC
TRBV28	-	-	TRBJ2-2	CASSFPRAGELFF	TGTGCCAGCAGTTTTCCCAGGGCCGGGGAGCTGTTTTTT
TRBV30	once	-	TRBJ1-1	CAWRTYTEAFF	TGTGCCTGGAGGACTTACACTGAAGCTTTCTTT
TRBV18	-	-	TRBJ2-7	CASSPWDGPFYEQYF	TGTGCCAGCTCACCCTGGGACGGACCATTTTACGAGCAGTACTTC
TRBV2	-	TRBD1	TRBJ1-2	CASSEGTGPNYGYTF	TGTGCCAGCAGTGAGGGGACAGGGCCTAACTATGGCTACACCTTC
TRBV18	-	-	TRBJ2-2	CASSPQGTGELFF	TGTGCCAGCTCACCACAGGGGACCGGGGAGCTGTTTTTT
TRBV28	-	-	TRBJ2-7	CASSPEYTYEQYF	TGTGCCAGCAGCCCAGAGTACACCTACGAGCAGTACTTC
TRBV6-1	-	TRBD2	TRBJ2-2	CASLTGLVVTGELFF	TGTGCCAGCTTGACGGGACTAGTGGTCACCGGGGAGCTGTTTTTT
TRBV6-1	once	-	TRBJ2-7	CASSEIGVYYEQYF	TGTGCCAGCAGTGAAATTGGGGTATACTACGAGCAGTACTTC
TRBV4-3	-	-	TRBJ2-7	CASSQDNGYEQYF	TGCGCCAGCAGCCAAGATAATGGGTACGAGCAGTACTTC
TRBV5-1	-	-	TRBJ2-7	CASSQSAGQVYEQYF	TGCGCCAGCAGCCAGAGCGCAGGGCAGGTCTACGAGCAGTACTTC
TRBV7-9	-	TRBD1	TRBJ1-3	CASSPPGQGPGNTIYF	TGTGCCAGCAGCCCCCCCGGACAGGGTCCTGGAAACACCATATATTTT
TRBV5-1	-	-	TRBJ2-5	CASSLGWGQETQYF	TGCGCCAGCAGCTTGGGCTGGGGACAAGAGACCCAGTACTTC
TRBV25-1	-	-	TRBJ2-1	CASSEYDWPSEYNEQFF	TGTGCCAGCAGTGAATACGACTGGCCGTCCGAGTACAATGAGCAGTTCTTC
TRBV11-2	-	-	TRBJ2-7	CASSLPSVGARLHEQYF	TGTGCCAGCAGCTTACCATCGGTCGGGGCTCGCCTACACGAGCAGTACTTC
TRBV27	-	-	TRBJ2-3	CASASVGNTDTQYF	TGTGCCAGCGCGTCGGTTGGTAACACAGATACGCAGTATTTT
TRBV13	-	-	TRBJ2-7	CASSPQLRGWDEQYF	TGTGCCAGCAGCCCCCAGCTCAGGGGCTGGGACGAGCAGTACTTC
TRBV9	-	TRBD1	TRBJ2-7	CASSIGQGASYEQYF	TGTGCCAGCAGCATCGGACAGGGGGCGAGCTACGAGCAGTACTTC
TRBV9	-	-	TRBJ2-1	CASSVTPEGPYNEQFF	TGTGCCAGCAGCGTAACCCCCGAGGGCCCCTACAATGAGCAGTTCTTC
TRBV6-5	-	-	TRBJ1-6	CASSYSAGSNSPLHF	TGTGCCAGCAGTTACTCGGCAGGGTCAAATTCACCCCTCCACTTT
TRBV28	once	-	TRBJ1-2	CASSYRLSDGYTF	TGTGCCAGCAGTTACAGGTTGTCAGATGGCTACACCTTC
TRBV7-9	-	-	TRBJ2-3	CASSLGSGSTDTQYF	TGTGCCAGCAGCTTAGGAAGCGGGAGCACAGATACGCAGTATTTT
TRBV6-1	-	-	TRBJ2-7	CASSEGTGEQYF	TGTGCCAGCAGTGAAGGGACTGGGGAGCAGTACTTC
TRBV7-9	-	TRBD1	TRBJ2-1	CASSPGQGGTYNEQFF	TGTGCCAGCAGCCCAGGACAGGGAGGAACCTACAATGAGCAGTTCTTC
TRBV9	once	TRBD1	TRBJ2-3	CASRAPGQSTDTQYF	TGTGCCAGCAGAGCTCCGGGACAGAGCACAGATACGCAGTATTTT
TRBV28	-	-	TRBJ2-1	CARDFVLVQYNEQFF	TGTGCCAGGGATTTCGTATTAGTCCAATACAATGAGCAGTTCTTC
TRBV5-6	-	-	TRBJ2-1	CASSLEYNEQFF	TGTGCCAGCAGCTTGGAGTACAATGAGCAGTTCTTC
TRBV5-8	-	-	TRBJ2-6	CASSFLTVNSGANVLTF	TGTGCCAGCAGCTTTTTGACAGTAAACTCTGGGGCCAACGTCCTGACTTTC
TRBV4-1	-	-	TRBJ2-5	CASSQMSRGGETQYF	TGCGCCAGCAGCCAAATGTCCAGAGGGGGAGAGACCCAGTACTTC
TRBV7-2	once	TRBD2	TRBJ2-1	CASSLEGGGTYNEQFF	TGTGCCAGCAGCTTAGAGGGCGGGGGGACTTACAATGAGCAGTTCTTC
TRBV10-2	-	TRBD2	TRBJ2-5	CASSLAGAQETQYF	TGCGCCAGCAGCCTAGCGGGGGCCCAAGAGACCCAGTACTTC
TRBV5-1	-	-	TRBJ2-1	CASSLIGGPLNEQFF	TGCGCCAGCAGCTTAATAGGGGGGCCCTTGAATGAGCAGTTCTTC
TRBV18	-	TRBD1	TRBJ1-2	CASSPPGQGAYGYTF	TGTGCCAGCTCACCACCCGGACAGGGGGCGTATGGCTACACCTTC
TRBV10-3	-	TRBD2	TRBJ2-5	CAISGLAGYQETQYF	TGTGCCATCAGTGGACTAGCGGGTTATCAAGAGACCCAGTACTTC
TRBV6-5	-	-	TRBJ2-1	CASSFGRNEQFF	TGTGCCAGCAGTTTCGGGCGCAATGAGCAGTTCTTC